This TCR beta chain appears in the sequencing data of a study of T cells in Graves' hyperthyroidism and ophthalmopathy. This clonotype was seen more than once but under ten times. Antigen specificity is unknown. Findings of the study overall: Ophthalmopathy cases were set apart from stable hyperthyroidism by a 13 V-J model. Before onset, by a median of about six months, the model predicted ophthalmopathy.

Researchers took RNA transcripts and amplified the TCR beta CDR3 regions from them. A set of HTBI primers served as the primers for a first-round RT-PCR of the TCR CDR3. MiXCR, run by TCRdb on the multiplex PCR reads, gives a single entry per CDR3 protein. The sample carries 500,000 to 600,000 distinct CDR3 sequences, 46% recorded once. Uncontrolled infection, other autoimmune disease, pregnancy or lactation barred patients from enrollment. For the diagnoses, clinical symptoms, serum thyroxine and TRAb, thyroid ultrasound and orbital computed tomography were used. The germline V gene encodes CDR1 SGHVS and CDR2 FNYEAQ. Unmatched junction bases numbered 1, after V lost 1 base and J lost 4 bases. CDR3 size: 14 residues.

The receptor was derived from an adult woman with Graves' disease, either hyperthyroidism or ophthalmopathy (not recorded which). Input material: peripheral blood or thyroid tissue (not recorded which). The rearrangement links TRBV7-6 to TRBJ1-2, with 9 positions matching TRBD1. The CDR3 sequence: CASSLETGGYGYTF. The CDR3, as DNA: TGTGCCAGCAGCTTAGAGACAGGGGGCTATGGCTACACCTTC.